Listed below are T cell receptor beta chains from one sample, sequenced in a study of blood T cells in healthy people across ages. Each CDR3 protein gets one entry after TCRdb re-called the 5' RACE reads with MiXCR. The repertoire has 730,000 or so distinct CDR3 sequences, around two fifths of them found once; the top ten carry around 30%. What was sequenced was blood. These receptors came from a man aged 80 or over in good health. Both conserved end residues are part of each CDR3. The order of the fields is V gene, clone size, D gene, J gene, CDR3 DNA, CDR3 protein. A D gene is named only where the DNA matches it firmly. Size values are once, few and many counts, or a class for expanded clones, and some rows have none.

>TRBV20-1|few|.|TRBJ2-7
TGCAGTGCTAGACGAGGGGAGGGGGTTTCCTACGAGCAGTACTTC
CSARRGEGVSYEQYF
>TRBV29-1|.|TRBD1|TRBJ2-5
TGCAGCGTCAAGGGGGCAGGTGGGAATCGGGAGACCCAGTACTTC
CSVKGAGGNRETQYF
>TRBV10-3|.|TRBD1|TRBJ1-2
TGTGCCATCAGTTTTGCAGGGGGCTCCAACTATGGCTACACCTTC
CAISFAGGSNYGYTF
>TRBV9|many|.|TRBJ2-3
TGTGCCAGCAGCGTAGCGGGGCGGTTAGTGGATACGCAGTATTTT
CASSVAGRLVDTQYF
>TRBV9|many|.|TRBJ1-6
TGTGCCAGCAGCCACAAGACAGGCCAACATAATTCACCCCTCCACTTT
CASSHKTGQHNSPLHF
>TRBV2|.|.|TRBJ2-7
TGTGCCAGCAGTGACCGGTTGGGGGGTTGTGACGAGCAGTACTTC
CASSDRLGGCDEQYF
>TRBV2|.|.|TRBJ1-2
TGTGCCAGCAGCGAAAGGACAGCCTCTATGGGGGGCTACACCTTC
CASSERTASMGGYTF
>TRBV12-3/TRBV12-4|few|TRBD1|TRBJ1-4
TGTGCCAGCAGCCGGGACAGCCTTAATGAAAAACTGTTTTTT
CASSRDSLNEKLFF
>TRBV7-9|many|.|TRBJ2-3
TGTGCCAGCAGTTTCTCCGGGCGCACAGATACGCAGTATTTT
CASSFSGRTDTQYF
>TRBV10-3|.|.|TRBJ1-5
TGTGCCATCGATGACGGTCCCCAGCATTTT
CAIDDGPQHF
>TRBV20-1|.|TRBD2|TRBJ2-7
TGCAGTGCTCTTAGCGGGGGCTACGAGCAGTACTTC
CSALSGGYEQYF
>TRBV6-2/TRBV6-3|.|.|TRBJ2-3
TGTGCCAGCAGTTACTCCCCACTTGGGGGGAACGCAGATACGCAGTATTTT
CASSYSPLGGNADTQYF
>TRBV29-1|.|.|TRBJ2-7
TGCAGCGCCCGTGGGGGTGATGTGGCGTCCGAACAGTACTTC
CSARGGDVASEQYF
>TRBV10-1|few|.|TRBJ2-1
TGCGCCAGCAGTGAGAGCCGGGGCAATGAGCAGTTCTTC
CASSESRGNEQFF
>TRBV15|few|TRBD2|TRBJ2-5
TGTGCCACCAGCAGAGATCGAACTAGCGGGGGGGCCGGAGAGACCCAGTACTTC
CATSRDRTSGGAGETQYF
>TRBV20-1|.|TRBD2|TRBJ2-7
TGCAGTGCTAGACGGGAGGGCCCCGGCGAGCAGTACTTC
CSARREGPGEQYF
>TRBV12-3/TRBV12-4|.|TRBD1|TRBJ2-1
TGTGCCAGCAGTTTTGGACAGGGGAGGAATAATGAGCAGTTCTTC
CASSFGQGRNNEQFF
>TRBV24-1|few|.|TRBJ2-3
TGTGCCACCAGTGACCCCAGTACTACGACAGATACGCAGTATTTT
CATSDPSTTTDTQYF
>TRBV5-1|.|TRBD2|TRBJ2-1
TGCGCCAGCAGCTTGGCATCCGGGGGGACCTACAATGAGCAGTTCTTC
CASSLASGGTYNEQFF
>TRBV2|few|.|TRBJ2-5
TGTGCCAGCAGTCCCCGGGACGGAGAAGAGACCCAGTACTTC
CASSPRDGEETQYF
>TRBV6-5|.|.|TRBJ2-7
TGTGCCAGCAGTTACGGGGGGACGGGGATGTTCGACGAGCAGTACTTC
CASSYGGTGMFDEQYF
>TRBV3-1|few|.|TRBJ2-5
TGTGCCAGCAGCCAAGTCGGGACCGATCAAGAGACCCAGTACTTC
CASSQVGTDQETQYF
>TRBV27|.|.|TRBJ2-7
TGTGCCAGCAGTTTTCAGTCGGCAGCCTACGAGCAGTACTTC
CASSFQSAAYEQYF
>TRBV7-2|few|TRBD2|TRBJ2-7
TGTGCCAGCAGCACCGGGACTAGCGGTCCGACCTACGAGCAGTACTTC
CASSTGTSGPTYEQYF
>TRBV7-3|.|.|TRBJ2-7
TGTGCCAGCACCGCTTGGGGCCACCCAAGCTCCTACGAGCAGTACTTC
CASTAWGHPSSYEQYF